The entry below describes one TCR beta chain. The antigen remains unidentified. Conversion of TCR transcripts into cDNA relied on 5'RACE template switching, which added a universal primer site and UMIs. MiXCR, run by TCRdb on the 5' RACE reads, gives a single entry per CDR3 protein. In the table there are under 550,000 distinct CDR3 sequences, 21% of which are singletons. This specimen comes from a study of T cells after yellow fever vaccination. In the study overall: With SMART-Seq v4 Ultra Low Input, the fractions containing low cell numbers were prepared. Study observations and caveats: Post-booster reappearance was seen for most primary-vaccination clones (96% CD4, around 90% CD8).

The CDR3 contains 16 residues. The V end lost 5 bases, the J end lost 3 bases, and 20 bases lay between the germline ends. The germline V gene has CDR1 SEHNR and CDR2 FQNEAQ (reference sequence). Source: PBMCs, taken more than 20 days after the first yellow fever vaccination. The clonotype originates from a man aged 18-30 years who received the YFV17D yellow fever vaccine. The J gene is TRBJ2-7, the V gene TRBV7-9; D possibly corresponds to TRBD2 (5 bases). CDR3: CASSPKSGIYSYEQYF. In DNA form, the CDR3 reads TGTGCCAGCAGCCCTAAATCGGGGATATATAGCTACGAGCAGTACTTC. The full variable domain, with the rest looked up from reference TRBV7-9 and TRBJ2-7, is DTGVSQNPRHKITKRGQNVTFRCDPISEHNRLYWYRQTLGQGPEFLTYFQNEAQLEKSRLLSDRFSAERPKGSFSTLEIQRTEQGDSAMYLCASSPKSGIYSYEQYFGPGTRLTVT.